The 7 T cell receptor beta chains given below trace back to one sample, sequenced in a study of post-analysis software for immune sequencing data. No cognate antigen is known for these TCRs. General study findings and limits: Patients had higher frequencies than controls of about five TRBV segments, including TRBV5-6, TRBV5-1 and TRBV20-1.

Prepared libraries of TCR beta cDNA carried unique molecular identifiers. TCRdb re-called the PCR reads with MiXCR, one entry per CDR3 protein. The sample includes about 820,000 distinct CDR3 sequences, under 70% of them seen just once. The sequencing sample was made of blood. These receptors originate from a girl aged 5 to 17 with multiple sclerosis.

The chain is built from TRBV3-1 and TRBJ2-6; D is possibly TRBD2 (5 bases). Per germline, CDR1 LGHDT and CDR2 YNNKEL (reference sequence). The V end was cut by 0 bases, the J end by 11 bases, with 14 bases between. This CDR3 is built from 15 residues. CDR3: CASSQDRRRVDVLTF. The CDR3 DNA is TGTGCCAGCAGCCAAGACCGCAGGCGGGTAGACGTCCTGACTTTC.

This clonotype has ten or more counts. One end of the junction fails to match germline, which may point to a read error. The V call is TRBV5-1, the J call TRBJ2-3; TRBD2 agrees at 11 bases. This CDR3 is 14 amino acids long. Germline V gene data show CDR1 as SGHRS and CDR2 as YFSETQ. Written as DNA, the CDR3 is TGTGCCAGCAGCTTAGCGGGGGGGAGTGATACGCAGTATTTT. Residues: CASSLAGGSDTQYF.

CDR3 amino acids: CASSQEITRLQETQYF. The CDR3 bases are TGTGCCAGCAGCCAAGAAATTACACGGTTACAAGAGACCCAGTACTTC. The chain combines TRBV3-1 with TRBJ2-5, with no clear D. The germline V and J ends were trimmed by 0 bases and 2 bases, with 13 bases remaining between them. CDR3 length: 16 residues. CDR1 and CDR2 (germline): LGHDT, YNNKEL (reference sequence).

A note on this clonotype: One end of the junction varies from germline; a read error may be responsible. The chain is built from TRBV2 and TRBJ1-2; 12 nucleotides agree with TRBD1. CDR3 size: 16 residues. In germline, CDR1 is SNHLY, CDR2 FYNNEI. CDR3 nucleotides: TGTGCCACATATCGGGGGACAGGGGGCGTTCCCCATGGCTACACTTTC. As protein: CATYRGTGGVPHGYTF. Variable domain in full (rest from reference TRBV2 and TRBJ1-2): EPEVTQTPSHQVTQMGQEVILRCVPISNHLYFYWYRQILGQKVEFLVSFYNNEISEKSEIFDDQFSVERPDGSNFTLKIRSTKLEDSAMYFCATYRGTGGVPHGYTFGSGTRLTVV.

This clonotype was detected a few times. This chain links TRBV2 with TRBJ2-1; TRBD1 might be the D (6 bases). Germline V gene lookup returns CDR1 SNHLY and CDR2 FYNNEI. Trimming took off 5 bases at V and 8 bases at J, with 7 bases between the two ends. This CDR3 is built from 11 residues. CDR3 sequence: CASSNRDEQFF. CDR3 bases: TGTGCCAGCAGTAACAGGGATGAGCAGTTCTTC.

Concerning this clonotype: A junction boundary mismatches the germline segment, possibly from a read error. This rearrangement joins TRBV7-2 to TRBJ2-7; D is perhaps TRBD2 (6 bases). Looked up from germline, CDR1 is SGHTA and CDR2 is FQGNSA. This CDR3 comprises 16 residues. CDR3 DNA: TGTGCCAGCAGCGTAGCGTCGGGACTCAGCTCCTACGAGCAGTACTTC. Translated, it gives CASSVASGLSSYEQYF.

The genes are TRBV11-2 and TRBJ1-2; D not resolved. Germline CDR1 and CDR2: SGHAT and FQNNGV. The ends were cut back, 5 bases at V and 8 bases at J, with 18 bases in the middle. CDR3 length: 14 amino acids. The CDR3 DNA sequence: TGTGCCAGCAGCCTCGGACCCGGGCCTTTGGGCTACACCTTC. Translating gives CASSLGPGPLGYTF.